A single sample gave rise to the 6 T cell receptor beta chains below, sequenced in a study of a mutant IDH1 vaccine in newly diagnosed glioma. Libraries were prepared by immunoSEQ multiplex PCR; TCRdb keeps only in-frame clonotypes and omits some of them. The sample holds some 80,000 clones, approximately 85% seen once. The antigens of these receptors remain unknown. Time point denoted: week 23, last vaccination. Each dose of the vaccine consisted of 300 ug of mutant IDH1 20-mer peptide, with topical imiquimod. This material consisted of PBMCs, taken from a glioma patient whose treatment included an IDH1 peptide vaccine. Every receptor here comes from a woman between 50 and 59 years old with glioma.

The V gene is TRBV4-2, the J gene TRBJ2-7; the D gene is possibly TRBD1 (6 bases). The CDR3 consists of 13 residues. Germline loops: CDR1 LGHNA, CDR2 YNFKEQ. Trimming took off 4 bases at V and 6 bases at J, with 13 bases between the two ends. CDR3 protein: CASSPSQGAEQYF. CDR3 sequence (DNA): TGTGCCAGCAGCCCGTCACAGGGTGCCGAGCAGTACTTC.

The chain joins TRBV19 to TRBJ2-2; D not resolved. V dropped 3 bases and J dropped 5 bases, with 10 bases sitting between them. Per the germline V gene, CDR1 is LNHDA and CDR2 is SQIVND (reference sequence). The CDR3 length is 14 residues. The CDR3 loop is CASSMGPSTGELFF. The CDR3 DNA is TGTGCCAGTAGTATGGGCCCCAGTACCGGGGAGCTGTTTTTT.

J is TRBJ2-5 and V is TRBV9, with 8 nucleotides matching TRBD2. The germline gives CDR1 SGDLS, CDR2 YYNGEE. CDR3 length: 14 amino acids. V was pared by 2 bases and J by 4 bases, with 4 bases of the junction left unmatched. This CDR3 reads CASSVGGGRETQYF. The CDR3 DNA reads TGTGCCAGCAGCGTCGGGGGGGGGAGAGAGACCCAGTACTTC.

The CDR3 reads CASSPRDFNSPLHF. As DNA, the CDR3 is TGTGCCAGCAGCCCGAGAGACTTTAATTCACCCCTCCACTTT. V gene TRBV6-1 combines with J gene TRBJ1-6; D gene unclear. The V and J ends lost 6 bases and 6 bases respectively, with 12 bases between them. The CDR3 consists of 14 residues. CDR1 MNHNS and CDR2 SASEGT come from the germline V gene.

This chain uses TRBV19 with TRBJ1-1; tentatively, D is TRBD1 (6 bases). V lost 6 bases and J 6 bases, leaving 17 bases between the germline ends. Per germline, CDR1 LNHDA and CDR2 SQIVND (reference sequence). The CDR3 runs 14 residues. CDR3 DNA sequence: TGTGCCAGTAGGTACTCTTGGGGGGCGGCTGAAGCTTTCTTT. Translating gives CASRYSWGAAEAFF.

The V gene is TRBV7-9, the J gene TRBJ2-7; TRBD1 agrees at 7 bases. V was clipped by 7 bases and J by 3 bases; unmatched bases: 9. The CDR3 loop spans 14 amino acids. The germline V gene encodes CDR1 SEHNR and CDR2 FQNEAQ (reference sequence). Written as DNA, the CDR3 is TGTGCCAGCACCGCCATAGCAGGGGGCTACGAGCAGTACTTC. Its protein is CASTAIAGGYEQYF.